This record covers a single TCR beta chain. Antigen unknown. 60 Vbeta and 13 Jbeta primers were used in PCR. Method: immunoSEQ multiplex PCR; TCRdb's copy keeps in-frame clones and lacks some. This sample yields about 64,000 clones, of which about 85% are seen a single time; around 10% belongs to the top ten. The CDR3 contains 12 residues. The germline V and J ends were trimmed by 4 bases and 2 bases, with 4 bases remaining between them. The germline CDR1 and CDR2 sequences are MNHEY and SMNVEV (reference sequence). The sample is drawn from a study of cytomegalovirus exposure and HLA in healthy donors. Study results and caveats: Per a later analysis, 15,000 to 20,000 TCR beta sequences showed association with HLA alleles at 0.05 false discovery rate.

This chain joins TRBV27 and TRBJ2-3; no clear D gene. This clonotype was sampled from a female donor in good health and CMV-seronegative. The sample was PBMCs. Here the CDR3 reads CASSSNTDTQYF. The CDR3 nucleotides read TGTGCCAGCAGTTCCAACACAGATACGCAGTATTTT.